The present T cell receptor (beta chain) was sequenced within a study of blood T cell repertoires in COVID-19. As for the study in general: Samples came from the United States, Italy and Spain, spanning acute and convalescent COVID-19. PBMCs, B-cell-depleted T cells, or T cells were the source of the cDNA or gDNA that made up the material.

Per the study methods: By means of reference gene primer amplification, nucleated cell counts were estimated. The data were produced by immunoSEQ multiplex PCR, yet TCRdb's version contains in-frame clones alone and is incomplete. D and trimming come from the DNA, and the V and J calls and clone size come from that table. The sample lists over 110,000 clones; approximately 90% were seen once. Losses at the gene ends were 5 bases for V and 1 base for J; bases not matched to a gene: 5. Germline loops: CDR1 SGHTA, CDR2 FQGNSA. This CDR3 has 15 amino acids. This TCR came from a human donor in a cohort sampled during active COVID-19. Sequencing input: peripheral blood. The gene calls are TRBV7-2 and TRBJ2-1; 7 positions agree with TRBD1. DNA of the CDR3: TGTGCCAGCAGCCCACGACAGGGATCCTACAATGAGCAGTTCTTC. This translates into CASSPRQGSYNEQFF.